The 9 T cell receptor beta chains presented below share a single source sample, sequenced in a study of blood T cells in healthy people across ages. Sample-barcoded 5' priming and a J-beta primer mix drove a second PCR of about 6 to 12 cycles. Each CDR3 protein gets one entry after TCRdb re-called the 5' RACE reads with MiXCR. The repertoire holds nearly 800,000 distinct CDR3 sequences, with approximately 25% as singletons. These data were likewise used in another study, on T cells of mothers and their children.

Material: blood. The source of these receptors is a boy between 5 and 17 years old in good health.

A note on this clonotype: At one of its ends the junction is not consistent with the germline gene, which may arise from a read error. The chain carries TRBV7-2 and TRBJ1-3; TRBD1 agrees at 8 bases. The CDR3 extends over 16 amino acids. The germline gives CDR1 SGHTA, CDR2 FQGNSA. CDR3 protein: CASSGGGQGLGNTTYF. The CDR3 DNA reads TGTGCCAGCAGCGGAGGAGGACAGGGACTAGGAAACACCACATATTTT.

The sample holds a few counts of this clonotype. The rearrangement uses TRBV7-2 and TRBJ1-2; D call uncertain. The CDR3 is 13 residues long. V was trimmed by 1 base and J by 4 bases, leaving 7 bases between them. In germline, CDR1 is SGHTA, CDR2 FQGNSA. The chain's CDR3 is CASSLVGSYGYTF. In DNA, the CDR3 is TGTGCCAGCAGCTTAGTCGGATCCTATGGCTACACCTTC.

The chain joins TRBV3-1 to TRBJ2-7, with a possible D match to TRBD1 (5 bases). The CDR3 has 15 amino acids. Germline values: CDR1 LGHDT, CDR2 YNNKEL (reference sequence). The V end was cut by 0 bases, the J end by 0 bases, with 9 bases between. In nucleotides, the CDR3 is TGTGCCAGCAGCCAAGAACAGGCCAGCTCCTACGAGCAGTACTTC. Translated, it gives CASSQEQASSYEQYF.

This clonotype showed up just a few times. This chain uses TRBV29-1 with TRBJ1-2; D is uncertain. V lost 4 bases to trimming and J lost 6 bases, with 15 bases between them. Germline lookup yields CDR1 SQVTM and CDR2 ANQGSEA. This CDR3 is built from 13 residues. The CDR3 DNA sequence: TGCAGCGTTGCATTGGGGATTGGGGATGGCTACACCTTC. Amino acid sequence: CSVALGIGDGYTF.

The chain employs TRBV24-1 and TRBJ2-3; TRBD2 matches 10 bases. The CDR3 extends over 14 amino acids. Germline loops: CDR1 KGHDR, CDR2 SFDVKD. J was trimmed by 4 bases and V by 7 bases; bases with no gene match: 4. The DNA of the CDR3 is TGTGCCACCAGACCTAGCGGGAGCCCAGATACGCAGTATTTT. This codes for CATRPSGSPDTQYF.

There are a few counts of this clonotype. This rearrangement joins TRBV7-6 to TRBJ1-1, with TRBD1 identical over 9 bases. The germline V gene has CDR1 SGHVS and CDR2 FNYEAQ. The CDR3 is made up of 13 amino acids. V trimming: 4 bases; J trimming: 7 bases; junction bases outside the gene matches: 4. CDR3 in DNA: TGTGCCAGCAGCTCGGGACAGGGCCTTGAAGCTTTCTTT. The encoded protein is CASSSGQGLEAFF.

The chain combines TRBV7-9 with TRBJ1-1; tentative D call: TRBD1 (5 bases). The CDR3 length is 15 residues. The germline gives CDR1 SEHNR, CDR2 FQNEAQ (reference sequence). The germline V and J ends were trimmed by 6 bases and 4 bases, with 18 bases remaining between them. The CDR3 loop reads CASRAREGVGTEAFF. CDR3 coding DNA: TGTGCCAGCAGGGCCAGAGAAGGGGTTGGCACTGAAGCTTTCTTT.

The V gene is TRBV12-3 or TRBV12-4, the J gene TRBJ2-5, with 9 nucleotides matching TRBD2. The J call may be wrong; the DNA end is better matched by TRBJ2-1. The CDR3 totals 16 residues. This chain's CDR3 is CASSLVSGRSGDEQFF. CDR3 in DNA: TGTGCCAGCAGTTTAGTCAGCGGGAGGTCAGGGGATGAGCAGTTCTTC.

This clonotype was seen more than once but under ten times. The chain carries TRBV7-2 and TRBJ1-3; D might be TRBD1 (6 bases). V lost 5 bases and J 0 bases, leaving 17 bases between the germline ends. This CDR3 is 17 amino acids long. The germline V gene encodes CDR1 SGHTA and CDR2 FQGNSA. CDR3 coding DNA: TGTGCCAGCAGCCCGCGGCCAGGACAGTTCTCTGGAAACACCATATATTTT. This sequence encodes CASSPRPGQFSGNTIYF. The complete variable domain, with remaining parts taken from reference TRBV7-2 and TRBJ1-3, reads GAGVSQSPSNKVTEKGKDVELRCDPISGHTALYWYRQSLGQGLEFLIYFQGNSAPDKSGLPSDRFSAERTGGSVSTLTIQRTQQEDSAVYLCASSPRPGQFSGNTIYFGEGSWLTVV.